This T cell receptor (beta chain) came from a study of T cell responses to AZD1222 COVID-19 vaccine (dated by TCRdb to 2020 to 2022). With respect to the entire study: AZD1222 recipients whose second dose came at about 4 weeks and those whose second dose came at about 12 weeks were combined into one group, since spike-specific TCR depth and breadth did not differ between the two schedules. A total of approximately 230 trial participants underwent TCR sequencing, of whom 200 to 220 received two doses of AZD1222 and around 26 received two doses of the MenACWY control vaccine. Trial participants were enrolled by age into 18-55, 56-69 and 70-plus year subgroups, with about 150, 27 and 61 TCR-sequenced participants respectively.

Taken from the germline V gene, the CDR1 and CDR2 loops are SGHRS and YFSETQ. The CDR3 has 20 amino acids, counting the end cysteine and phenylalanine. Only the CDR3 part of the read is kept: 60 bases, read in frame from the first base. V is trimmed back by 4 bases and J by 3 bases, and the junction contains 18 bases that no gene match accounts for. Results and caveats for the whole study, not just this receptor: Conclusions about previously exposed vaccinees were limited because only 5 or 6 AZD1222 recipients were SARS-CoV-2 seropositive at baseline. Participants were mostly white British and included more females than males, and it was suggested by the authors that clonal diversity may have been underestimated. The 56-69-year group was small, and its depth increase did not reach significance, likely because of low power. A significant rise in spike-specific TCR breadth and depth was observed after two AZD1222 doses relative to day 0 and relative to MenACWY recipients. Epitopes outside the regions mutated in the B.1.351 and B.1.1.7 variants were reportedly recognized by nearly half of the unique spike-specific TCRs. Vaccine-associated CD4 TCRs spanned the whole spike protein, with dominant responses in regions 160-218 and 743-854. No day 14 peak-response samples were available, so repertoires were characterized only after the peak T cell response.

The CDR3 regions of human TCRbeta chains were subjected to immunosequencing. The paper's data handling went like this. TCRs in the repertoires were matched against a reference library of SARS-CoV-2-specific TCRs that had been generated with the MIRA antigen-specificity platform. Breadth meant the fraction of unique TCRs that were SARS-CoV-2-associated, whereas depth meant the fraction of total T cells that were SARS-CoV-2-associated. Each spike-specific TCR was assigned to its reactive spike region and to a CD4 or CD8 class using the MIRA data. Log10-transformed breadth and depth values were compared by one-way ANOVA with Sidak's multiple comparisons tests. TCRdb re-hosts the immuneACCESS table, in-frame sequences only. Its copies lack some clones; in the studies checked, an unresolved V gene accounts for under half of them, and the cause for the rest is not known. V and J calls and clone size are those listed in that table; D and trimming were worked out from the DNA. In all, the sample holds some 140,000 clones, and approximately 90% of those were seen once. 2.8% of the sample lies in the top ten.

Worth noting for this clone: Its antigen remains undetermined. The sample holds no much larger clone one base away, and base qualities are not on file.

The time point label, as the study defines it: baseline before first vaccination. Samples from vaccinated people were obtained from the UK trials COV001 and COV002, which included a single-blind randomized controlled phase 2/3 trial of AZD1222 (ChAdOx1 nCoV-19) in healthy adults. Trial participant PBMC samples were collected at day 0 and day 28 after the second dose for TCRbeta chain sequencing. The chain links TRBV5-1 with TRBJ2-3; TRBD2 lines up with 12 middle nucleotides. This sequence originates from an adult in good health. The specimen was peripheral blood, collected on day 0 of AZD1222 vaccination. CDR3 sequence: CASSPQLAGGPSLLTDTQYF. The DNA sequence reads TGCGCCAGCAGCCCGCAACTAGCGGGAGGCCCCTCCCTTTTAACAGATACGCAGTATTTT.